The rows below give T cell receptor beta chains drawn from one sample of a study of lymphopenia after photon versus proton radiotherapy. Sequencing used immunoSEQ multiplex PCR; TCRdb keeps in-frame clones, though not all of them. This table holds about 45,000 clones, about 85% found once. Here the sequenced sample was peripheral blood, taken from a patient treated with photon-based radiotherapy. The receptors originated from a man aged 35 to 55 with gastric cancer. The CDR3 runs from the conserved cysteine through the conserved F or W. Fields, in order: J gene, D gene, clone size, V gene, CDR3 protein, CDR3 DNA. A D gene is named only where the DNA matches it firmly. Clone size, where shown, is once, few, many, or a class for clones that have expanded.

J: TRBJ1-6
D: NA
size: NA
V: TRBV19
CDR3: CASSNDSPLHF
DNA: TGTGCCAGTAGTAACGATTCACCCCTCCACTTT

J: TRBJ2-2
D: NA
size: NA
V: TRBV5-1
CDR3: CAGRKDLNTGELFF
DNA: TGCGCCGGCCGCAAGGACCTAAACACCGGGGAGCTGTTTTTT

J: TRBJ1-1
D: NA
size: NA
V: TRBV16
CDR3: CASSQTRAAEAFF
DNA: TGTGCCAGCAGCCAAACCAGGGCGGCTGAAGCTTTCTTT

J: TRBJ1-3
D: TRBD1
size: few
V: TRBV2
CDR3: CASSEGQGNSGNTIYF
DNA: TGTGCCAGCAGTGAAGGACAGGGAAACTCTGGAAACACCATATATTTT

J: TRBJ1-1
D: NA
size: NA
V: TRBV4-1
CDR3: CASSPHLNTEAFF
DNA: TGCGCCAGCAGCCCACACTTGAACACTGAAGCTTTCTTT

J: TRBJ2-6
D: NA
size: NA
V: TRBV28
CDR3: CASSLYPPGANVLTF
DNA: TGTGCCAGCAGTTTATATCCCCCTGGGGCCAACGTCCTGACTTTC

J: TRBJ2-2
D: NA
size: few
V: TRBV9
CDR3: CASSALAETNTGELFF
DNA: TGTGCCAGCAGCGCTTTAGCGGAAACGAACACCGGGGAGCTGTTTTTT

J: TRBJ2-3
D: TRBD2
size: once
V: TRBV29-1
CDR3: CSVVFGLAGRTDTQYF
DNA: TGCAGCGTGGTTTTCGGACTAGCGGGGCGCACAGATACGCAGTATTTT

J: TRBJ2-2
D: NA
size: NA
V: TRBV9
CDR3: CASSPGTVTGELFF
DNA: TGTGCCAGCAGCCCGGGGACCGTCACCGGGGAGCTGTTTTTT

J: TRBJ1-2
D: NA
size: NA
V: TRBV6-5
CDR3: CASSDRFGGYTF
DNA: TGTGCCAGCAGTGACAGGTTCGGCGGCTACACCTTC

J: TRBJ1-2
D: NA
size: NA
V: TRBV4-2
CDR3: CASSQEEGTYGYTF
DNA: TGTGCCAGCAGCCAAGAGGAGGGGACCTATGGCTACACCTTC

J: TRBJ1-1
D: NA
size: NA
V: TRBV6-5
CDR3: CASSYLGNTEAFF
DNA: TGTGCCAGCAGTTATCTGGGTAACACTGAAGCTTTCTTT

J: TRBJ1-2
D: NA
size: NA
V: TRBV11-2
CDR3: CASSLVGQGTNYGYTF
DNA: TGTGCCAGCAGCTTAGTTGGGCAGGGGACTAACTATGGCTACACCTTC

J: TRBJ2-3
D: NA
size: NA
V: TRBV13
CDR3: CASSSRQSLPQDTQYF
DNA: TGTGCCAGCAGCTCACGACAATCCCTGCCCCAAGATACGCAGTATTTT

J: TRBJ1-2
D: NA
size: once
V: TRBV6-5
CDR3: CASSPGAGYTF
DNA: TGTGCCAGCTCACCCGGGGCTGGCTACACCTTC

J: TRBJ1-4
D: NA
size: NA
V: TRBV2
CDR3: CASSRTATNEKLFF
DNA: TGTGCCAGCAGTCGGACAGCTACTAATGAAAAACTGTTTTTT

J: TRBJ2-7
D: TRBD2
size: NA
V: TRBV7-9
CDR3: CASSFYGTSGAYEQYF
DNA: TGTGCCAGCAGCTTTTACGGGACTAGCGGGGCCTACGAGCAGTACTTC

J: TRBJ1-1
D: NA
size: NA
V: TRBV15
CDR3: CATSSPQGGGNTEAFF
DNA: TGTGCCACCAGCAGTCCACAGGGAGGAGGGAACACTGAAGCTTTCTTT

J: TRBJ1-1
D: NA
size: once
V: TRBV7-2
CDR3: CASSLDLRGTEAFF
DNA: TGTGCCAGCAGCTTAGATCTCAGGGGCACTGAAGCTTTCTTT

J: TRBJ2-1
D: TRBD1
size: NA
V: TRBV11-2
CDR3: CASSFNRGNNEQFF
DNA: TGTGCCAGCAGCTTTAACAGGGGAAACAATGAGCAGTTCTTC

J: TRBJ1-1
D: NA
size: NA
V: TRBV4-2
CDR3: CASSFTSGEAFF
DNA: TGTGCCAGCTCCTTTACCTCAGGCGAAGCTTTCTTT

J: TRBJ1-2
D: NA
size: NA
V: TRBV5-6
CDR3: CASSRGGTGISNYGYTF
DNA: TGTGCCAGCAGCCGGGGTGGGACGGGAATATCTAACTATGGCTACACCTTC

J: TRBJ2-2
D: TRBD2
size: once
V: TRBV18
CDR3: CASSTGTSPTGELFF
DNA: TGTGCCAGCTCCACCGGGACTAGTCCCACCGGGGAGCTGTTTTTT

J: TRBJ1-2
D: NA
size: NA
V: TRBV6-1
CDR3: CASSAVSYFGYTF
DNA: TGTGCCAGCAGTGCGGTCTCCTATTTTGGCTACACCTTC

J: TRBJ2-1
D: TRBD1
size: once
V: TRBV27
CDR3: CASSTGGSYNEQFF
DNA: TGTGCCAGCAGTACAGGGGGCTCCTACAATGAGCAGTTCTTC

J: TRBJ1-1
D: NA
size: NA
V: TRBV20-1
CDR3: CSASIGAEAFF
DNA: TGCAGTGCGTCCATAGGCGCTGAAGCTTTCTTT

J: TRBJ1-1
D: NA
size: NA
V: TRBV5-1
CDR3: CASSWRGAGIGTEAFF
DNA: TGCGCCAGCAGCTGGCGCGGGGCTGGGATAGGCACTGAAGCTTTCTTT

J: TRBJ2-3
D: TRBD1
size: NA
V: TRBV2
CDR3: CASRSRQGEEDTQYF
DNA: TGTGCCAGCAGATCCCGACAGGGGGAGGAAGATACGCAGTATTTT

J: TRBJ1-1
D: NA
size: NA
V: TRBV30
CDR3: CAWSVRDEAFF
DNA: TGTGCCTGGAGTGTACGGGATGAAGCTTTCTTT

J: TRBJ2-7
D: NA
size: NA
V: TRBV6-1
CDR3: CASRAGHGGTYEQYF
DNA: TGTGCCAGCAGAGCGGGCCATGGGGGCACCTACGAGCAGTACTTC

J: TRBJ2-1
D: NA
size: NA
V: TRBV19
CDR3: CASSIRTVDSSSYNEQFF
DNA: TGTGCCAGTAGTATACGGACAGTCGATAGTTCCTCCTACAATGAGCAGTTCTTC

J: TRBJ2-7
D: TRBD1
size: NA
V: TRBV18
CDR3: CASSRDRGTAYEQYF
DNA: TGTGCCAGCTCACGGGACAGGGGAACGGCCTACGAGCAGTACTTC

J: TRBJ1-3
D: TRBD1
size: NA
V: TRBV14
CDR3: CASSPDRGIWNTIYF
DNA: TGTGCCAGCAGCCCGGACAGGGGAATTTGGAACACCATATATTTT